This entry concerns a single T cell receptor (beta chain). The table came from immunoSEQ multiplex PCR; TCRdb's copy has only in-frame clones and leaves some out. The sample lists nearly 110,000 clones; around 92% were seen once. This specimen comes from a study of T cell responses to AZD1222 COVID-19 vaccine. The CDR3 has 14 amino acids. V shed 0 bases, J shed 3 bases, and the junction held 2 bases outside the gene matches. Germline loops: CDR1 SGHRS, CDR2 YFSETQ. The origin of this receptor is an adult who received the AZD1222 COVID-19 vaccine. The rearrangement links TRBV5-1 to TRBJ1-2, with 7 nucleotides matching TRBD1. This material consisted of peripheral blood, taken 28 days after the second AZD1222 dose. The CDR3 nucleotides are TGCGCCAGCAGCTTGGCCGGGACAGACTATGGCTACACCTTC. It specifies CASSLAGTDYGYTF. The full variable domain, with the rest looked up from reference TRBV5-1 and TRBJ1-2, is KAGVTQTPRYLIKTRGQQVTLSCSPISGHRSVSWYQQTPGQGLQFLFEYFSETQRNKGNFPGRFSGRQFSNSRSEMNVSTLELGDSALYLCASSLAGTDYGYTFGSGTRLTVV.